These T cell receptor beta chains were read from a single sample in a study of blood T cell repertoires in COVID-19. TCRdb's copy holds only in-frame clones and misses some; the assay was immunoSEQ multiplex PCR. This sample yields tens of thousands of clones, of which approximately 78% are seen a single time; approximately 7% belongs to the top ten. Specimen: peripheral blood. Source of these receptors: a human donor in a cohort sampled during active COVID-19. Each CDR3 is given with its conserved first and last residue. The order of the fields is V gene, clone size, D gene, J gene, CDR3 protein, CDR3 DNA. D genes are given only for firm matches. Clone size, where shown, is once, few, many, or a class for clones that have expanded.

>TRBV29-1|-|-|TRBJ2-3
CSVSLSSTDTQYF
TGCAGCGTCTCCCTGAGTAGCACAGATACGCAGTATTTT
>TRBV18|-|-|TRBJ2-6
CASSPPITHPWANVLTF
TGTGCCAGCTCACCACCTATTACACACCCATGGGCCAACGTCCTGACTTTC
>TRBV19|once|-|TRBJ1-5
CASNVGDFSNQPQHF
TGTGCCAGCAATGTCGGGGATTTTAGCAATCAGCCCCAGCATTTT
>TRBV6-4|-|TRBD1|TRBJ2-3
CASSRDRGYDTQYF
TGTGCCAGCAGCCGGGACAGGGGGTACGATACGCAGTATTTT
>TRBV10-2|-|-|TRBJ1-6
CASSESAGSGSPLHF
TGCGCCAGCAGTGAGTCCGCGGGAAGTGGATCACCCCTCCACTTT
>TRBV6-5|few|-|TRBJ2-7
CASTARGYEQYF
TGTGCCAGCACCGCCAGAGGCTACGAGCAGTACTTC
>TRBV5-5|-|TRBD1|TRBJ1-5
CASSSTGYEQPQHF
TGTGCCAGCAGCTCGACAGGGTATGAACAGCCCCAGCATTTT
>TRBV5-5|-|TRBD1|TRBJ2-7
CASSLVGGVSYEQYF
TGTGCCAGCAGCTTGGTAGGGGGCGTTTCCTACGAGCAGTACTTC
>TRBV3-1/TRBV3-2|-|-|TRBJ2-7
CASSPPSSYEQYF
TGTGCCAGCAGCCCCCCGAGTTCCTACGAGCAGTACTTC
>TRBV10-2|-|TRBD1|TRBJ1-4
CASSRTGQGASNEKLFF
TGCGCCAGCAGTCGTACGGGACAGGGGGCAAGTAATGAAAAACTGTTTTTT
>TRBV9|-|-|TRBJ1-2
CASSVGGSYGYTF
TGTGCCAGCAGCGTCGGGGGATCCTATGGCTACACCTTC
>TRBV11-2|-|-|TRBJ1-2
CASSLDPRHNTLYGYTF
TGTGCCAGCAGCTTAGATCCTAGGCACAATACCCTTTATGGCTACACCTTC
>TRBV10-3|-|-|TRBJ2-7
CATMNSHEQYF
TGTGCCACCATGAACTCCCACGAGCAGTACTTC
>TRBV4-3|few|TRBD1|TRBJ2-7
CASSQVHRGLEQYF
TGCGCCAGCAGCCAAGTTCACAGGGGGCTTGAGCAGTACTTC
>TRBV6-5|-|-|TRBJ1-1
CASSHRGGNTEAFF
TGTGCCAGCAGCCATAGAGGGGGGAACACTGAAGCTTTCTTT
>TRBV3-1/TRBV3-2|-|TRBD2|TRBJ2-7
CASSQEGRGLSSYEQYF
TGTGCCAGCAGCCAAGAGGGGAGGGGCTTGAGCTCCTACGAGCAGTACTTC
>TRBV5-4|-|TRBD1|TRBJ2-2
CASSLGTGRNTGELFF
TGTGCCAGCAGCTTGGGGACAGGGCGAAACACCGGGGAGCTGTTTTTT
>TRBV3-1/TRBV3-2|-|TRBD2|TRBJ2-7
CASSRGLALGISSEQYF
TGTGCCAGCAGCCGGGGACTAGCGCTTGGGATATCGAGCGAGCAGTACTTC
>TRBV13|-|-|TRBJ2-7
CASSPSSRVMGYEQYF
TGTGCCAGCAGCCCGTCATCCAGGGTGATGGGCTACGAGCAGTACTTC
>TRBV3-1/TRBV3-2|-|TRBD2|TRBJ2-7
CASSQDRTSRYEQYF
TGTGCCAGCAGCCAGGATCGGACTAGTCGGTACGAGCAGTACTTC
>TRBV14|few|-|TRBJ1-2
CASSQDFGFGGYTF
TGTGCCAGCAGCCAAGATTTCGGGTTCGGAGGCTACACCTTC
>TRBV6-2/TRBV6-3|-|-|TRBJ1-2
CASSLRGNYGYTF
TGTGCCAGCAGCTTGCGCGGGAACTATGGCTACACCTTC
>TRBV18|-|-|TRBJ1-1
CASSPSGSSTEAFF
TGTGCCAGCTCACCATCAGGGTCCAGCACTGAAGCTTTCTTT
>TRBV4-1|-|TRBD1|TRBJ1-4
CASSKTGQANEKLFF
TGCGCCAGCAGCAAGACGGGACAGGCCAATGAAAAACTGTTTTTT
>TRBV29-1|-|-|TRBJ1-1
CGGVNTEAFF
TGCGGAGGGGTTAACACTGAAGCTTTCTTT
>TRBV6-1|-|-|TRBJ1-2
CASSELGPYGYTF
TGTGCCAGCAGTGAGTTGGGGCCGTATGGCTACACCTTC
>TRBV5-8|-|TRBD2|TRBJ2-7
CASSLGLAQTYEQYF
TGTGCCAGCAGCTTGGGACTAGCGCAAACCTACGAGCAGTACTTC
>TRBV9|-|TRBD2|TRBJ2-6
CASSGGLAVSGANVLTF
TGTGCCAGCAGCGGGGGACTAGCGGTCTCTGGGGCCAACGTCCTGACTTTC
>TRBV4-2|-|-|TRBJ1-3
CASSPSSGYGNTIYF
TGTGCCAGCAGCCCATCGTCAGGGTACGGAAACACCATATATTTT
>TRBV6-5|-|-|TRBJ1-1
CATRMDRNTEAFF
TGTGCCACCCGGATGGACAGAAACACTGAAGCTTTCTTT
>TRBV4-1|-|-|TRBJ2-7
CASSDLSGDEQYF
TGCGCCAGCAGCGACCTTTCAGGGGACGAGCAGTACTTC
>TRBV24-1|-|TRBD1|TRBJ1-1
CATSESLRQGLNTEAFF
TGTGCCACCAGTGAATCACTTCGACAGGGACTGAACACTGAAGCTTTCTTT
>TRBV7-3|once|-|TRBJ2-1
CASSSGQGSYNEQFF
TGTGCCAGCAGCTCCGGTCAGGGCTCCTACAATGAGCAGTTCTTC
>TRBV10-3|-|TRBD2|TRBJ2-7
CAISERGSLWRGRDYEQYF
TGTGCCATCAGTGAGAGGGGATCCTTATGGAGAGGGAGGGACTACGAGCAGTACTTC
>TRBV24-1|-|TRBD2|TRBJ2-2
CATSEPPGGGVPGELFF
TGTGCCACCAGTGAACCGCCCGGTGGGGGGGTCCCCGGGGAGCTGTTTTTT
>TRBV11-1|few|-|TRBJ2-4
CASSQSGWRDKNIQYF
TGTGCCAGCAGCCAATCAGGGTGGCGGGACAAAAACATTCAGTACTTC
>TRBV18|-|-|TRBJ1-1
CASSPRQATTLNTEAFF
TGTGCCAGCTCCCCAAGACAGGCTACAACTCTCAACACTGAAGCTTTCTTT
>TRBV3-1/TRBV3-2|-|TRBD1|TRBJ2-7
CASSQGTGRYEQYF
TGTGCCAGCAGCCAAGGGACAGGGCGATACGAGCAGTACTTC
>TRBV5-5|-|-|TRBJ1-3
CASSLEATRTIYF
TGTGCCAGCAGCTTGGAAGCGACCCGCACCATATATTTT
>TRBV10-3|-|-|TRBJ1-3
CAHATGNTIYF
TGTGCCCACGCGACAGGAAACACCATATATTTT
>TRBV5-5|-|TRBD1|TRBJ2-7
CASRLGGQAPHEQYF
TGTGCCAGCAGACTGGGGGGACAGGCTCCCCACGAGCAGTACTTC
>TRBV30|few|TRBD1|TRBJ1-6
CAWSGGGTGSSPLHF
TGTGCCTGGAGTGGGGGGGGGACAGGGTCTTCACCCCTCCACTTT
>TRBV25-1|-|TRBD1|TRBJ1-2
CASSEPGQGPTNYGYTF
TGTGCCAGCAGTGAACCGGGACAGGGGCCCACTAACTATGGCTACACCTTC
>TRBV18|-|TRBD1|TRBJ1-1
CASSPRKVGSGQGVMNTEAFF
TGTGCCAGCTCACCTAGGAAGGTGGGTTCGGGACAGGGGGTCATGAACACTGAAGCTTTCTTT
>TRBV6-5|-|-|TRBJ1-2
CASSYRGGYTF
TGTGCCAGCAGTTACAGGGGGGGCTACACCTTC
>TRBV2|-|TRBD1|TRBJ1-6
CASSDLDRGNNSPLHF
TGTGCCAGCAGTGACCTGGACAGGGGAAATAATTCACCCCTCCACTTT
>TRBV7-9|-|TRBD1|TRBJ1-2
CASSSGTGGFGYTF
TGTGCCAGCAGCAGCGGGACAGGGGGCTTTGGCTACACCTTC
>TRBV30|once|-|TRBJ1-6
CALTRSQYNSPLHF
TGTGCCTTAACGAGGAGCCAATATAATTCACCCCTCCACTTT